This entry lists 25 T cell receptor beta chains sequenced from one sample in a study of blood T cell repertoires in COVID-19. The protocol was immunoSEQ multiplex PCR, while the TCRdb copy is restricted to in-frame clones and leaves out a portion. Altogether hundreds of thousands of clones are present, around 89% being singletons, with the ten largest covering less than 3%. Sequenced sample: PBMCs or T cells enriched from blood (not recorded which). These TCRs come from a woman aged 45 to 65 who had recovered from COVID-19.

The chain carries TRBV7-3 and TRBJ2-1; 10 nucleotides line up with TRBD2. Germline V gene data show CDR1 as SGHTA and CDR2 as FQGTGA. The CDR3 contains 16 residues. V lost 1 base, J lost 8 bases, and 8 bases stayed unmatched. The CDR3 DNA reads TGTGCCAGCAGCTTAATGCCCAGCGGGAGGGGGTATGAGCAGTTCTTC. Translating it yields CASSLMPSGRGYEQFF.

The chain links TRBV28 to TRBJ1-5, with D uncertain. Germline V gene lookup returns CDR1 MDHEN and CDR2 SYDVKM. This CDR3 is built from 12 residues. V was pared by 3 bases and J by 4 bases, with 4 bases between. CDR3 bases: TGTGCCAGCAGTTTCCCAAATCAGCCCCAGCATTTT. As protein: CASSFPNQPQHF.

This clone was recorded at least ten times. The gene calls are TRBV5-4 and TRBJ2-7; D might be TRBD2 (6 bases). Germline V lookup: CDR1 SGHNT, CDR2 YYREEE (reference sequence). With 4 bases removed from V and 1 base from J, the gap between germline ends came to 15 bases. The CDR3 consists of 15 residues. This CDR3 is CASSLESGPSYEQYF. The CDR3 nucleotides read TGTGCCAGCAGCCTAGAGAGCGGGCCTTCCTACGAGCAGTACTTC.

The chain is built from TRBV7-8 and TRBJ2-7, with 16 nucleotides matching TRBD2. The germline CDR1 and CDR2 sequences are SGHVS and FQNEAQ. The CDR3 consists of 19 residues. The ends lost 3 bases at V and 7 bases at J; junction bases unmatched: 15. CDR3 DNA sequence: TGTGCCAGCAGCTTGGGGACTAGCGGGAGGGCCCAAGTCCTAGGGGAGCAGTACTTC. Protein: CASSLGTSGRAQVLGEQYF.

The chain joins TRBV7-9 to TRBJ2-3; no clear D gene. Germline values: CDR1 SEHNR, CDR2 FQNEAQ (reference sequence). V was clipped by 5 bases and J by 6 bases, with 12 bases between them. The CDR3 is 13 amino acids. This CDR3 is CASSPSIVDTQYF. The CDR3 coding sequence is TGTGCCAGCAGCCCATCCATAGTGGATACGCAGTATTTT.

This clone was picked up one time. The V and J genes are TRBV7-2 and TRBJ2-7; 16 positions match TRBD2. This CDR3 is 16 amino acids long. Germline V gene lookup returns CDR1 SGHTA and CDR2 FQGNSA. V lost 5 bases and J lost 3; bases outside the gene matches: 4. The CDR3: CASSTGLAGGNYEQYF. For the CDR3, the DNA is TGTGCCAGCAGCACGGGACTAGCGGGAGGGAACTACGAGCAGTACTTC. The full variable domain, rest sourced from reference TRBV7-2 and TRBJ2-7, is GAGVSQSPSNKVTEKGKDVELRCDPISGHTALYWYRQSLGQGLEFLIYFQGNSAPDKSGLPSDRFSAERTGGSVSTLTIQRTQQEDSAVYLCASSTGLAGGNYEQYFGPGTRLTVT.

J is TRBJ1-1 and V is TRBV10-3, with D maybe TRBD1 (5 bases). V dropped 3 bases and J dropped 3 bases, with 14 bases sitting between them. The CDR3 covers 15 residues. The germline CDR1 and CDR2 sequences are ENHRY and SYGVKD. The CDR3 bases are TGTGCCATCAGTGAATTCGGGGGACGGGACACTGAAGCTTTCTTT. Amino acid sequence: CAISEFGGRDTEAFF.

As DNA, the CDR3 is TGTGCCAGCAGCAAGGACAGGGGAGACACCATATATTTT. It specifies CASSKDRGDTIYF. This rearrangement joins TRBV11-2 to TRBJ1-3, with 9 nucleotides matching TRBD1. The V gene end was trimmed by 5 bases and the J gene end by 8 bases; junction bases not matched to a gene: 4. This CDR3 has 13 residues. Germline V gene lookup returns CDR1 SGHAT and CDR2 FQNNGV.

This chain uses TRBV4-3 with TRBJ1-1, with 7 bases matching TRBD1. The CDR3 is 14 amino acids. Germline V lookup: CDR1 LGHNA, CDR2 YSLEER. Trimming took 2 bases from V and 4 from J; bases not matched to a gene: 4. CDR3 bases: TGCGCCAGCAGCCAAAGGGGGCGCTCCACTGAAGCTTTCTTT. Residues: CASSQRGRSTEAFF.

A single count supports this clone. V is TRBV3-1 (or the pseudogene TRBV3-2) and J is TRBJ2-7; TRBD2 agrees at 9 bases. The CDR3 sequence is 16 residues long. The V segment lost 5 bases and the J segment 0 bases; nucleotides outside the gene matches: 8. Germline V gives CDR1 LGHDT, CDR2 YNNKEL (reference sequence). CDR3 in DNA: TGTGCCAGCAGCGGAGGAGCGGGAGGCACCTCCTACGAGCAGTACTTC. Translating gives CASSGGAGGTSYEQYF.

The V call is TRBV28, the J call TRBJ1-1; 8 positions agree with TRBD1. The V gene's germline CDR1 is MDHEN and CDR2 SYDVKM. The ends lost 3 bases at V and 8 bases at J; junction bases unmatched: 5. The CDR3 sequence is 13 residues long. The CDR3 region is CASSLNRGFEAFF. CDR3 coding DNA: TGTGCCAGCAGTTTGAACAGGGGGTTCGAAGCTTTCTTT.

V is TRBV18 and J is TRBJ2-1, with 9 bases lining up with TRBD1. The CDR3 runs 16 residues. Germline CDR1 KGHSH, CDR2 LQKENI. Trimming removed 0 bases from V and 0 bases from J; junction bases left unmatched: 0. The CDR3 nucleotides are TGTGCCAGCTCACCACCGGGACAGGGCTCCTACAATGAGCAGTTCTTC. It specifies CASSPPGQGSYNEQFF.

The chain combines TRBV11-2 with TRBJ2-1; 7 positions match TRBD1. Germline CDR1 SGHAT, CDR2 FQNNGV. Unmatched junction bases numbered 10, after V lost 4 bases and J lost 7 bases. There are 15 residues in the CDR3. The CDR3 region is CASSSPGQSPNEQFF. The CDR3 nucleotides are TGTGCCAGCAGCTCCCCGGGACAGTCCCCGAATGAGCAGTTCTTC.

The V gene is TRBV5-1, the J gene TRBJ1-2; unclear D gene. The V gene's germline CDR1 is SGHRS and CDR2 YFSETQ. The CDR3 covers 14 residues. Deletions cut 0 bases from V and 0 bases from J, with 6 bases between. CDR3 in amino acids: CASSLGGTNYGYTF. The DNA of the CDR3 is TGCGCCAGCAGCTTGGGCGGGACTAACTATGGCTACACCTTC.

The chain carries TRBV4-2 and TRBJ1-6, with 8 bases identical to TRBD1. The V segment lost 3 bases and the J segment 10 bases; nucleotides outside the gene matches: 8. The CDR3 covers 15 residues. CDR1 and CDR2 from the germline V gene are LGHNA and YNFKEQ. In nucleotides, the CDR3 is TGTGCCAGCAGCCAGGACAGGGCACGCGGCTCACCCCTCCACTTT. As protein: CASSQDRARGSPLHF.

The chain couples TRBV30 to TRBJ2-1; 10 bases align to TRBD2. This CDR3 region has 16 residues. CDR1 and CDR2 (germline): GTSNPN, SVGIG (reference sequence). With 3 bases clipped from V and 0 bases from J, the junction kept 5 bases outside the gene matches. CDR3 DNA: TGTGCCTGGAGAGGACTAGCGGAGAGCTCCTACAATGAGCAGTTCTTC. Its translation: CAWRGLAESSYNEQFF.

This chain joins TRBV18 and TRBJ2-1; D is possibly TRBD2 (5 bases). Germline CDR1 is KGHSH and CDR2 is LQKENI. Trimming shortened V by 6 bases and J by 2 bases, and 14 bases separated the two germline ends. The CDR3 consists of 15 residues. The CDR3 region is CASSSGLATYNEQFF. CDR3 DNA: TGTGCCAGCTCCTCTGGGCTAGCAACCTACAATGAGCAGTTCTTC.

This chain joins TRBV6-1 and TRBJ2-5, with TRBD1 identical over 9 bases. Germline V CDR1 and CDR2: MNHNS, SASEGT. The CDR3 covers 14 residues. The V segment lost 1 base and the J segment 5 bases; nucleotides outside the gene matches: 2. In DNA, the CDR3 is TGTGCCAGCAGTGAAGACAGGGGGCAGGAGACCCAGTACTTC. Encoded protein: CASSEDRGQETQYF.

V and J are TRBV7-3 and TRBJ2-3; 10 bases line up with TRBD2. The junction had 3 bases not matched to a gene; V was cut back by 2 bases and J by 4 bases. The CDR3 extends over 15 amino acids. CDR1 is SGHTA, CDR2 FQGTGA, per germline. In nucleotides, the CDR3 is TGTGCCAGCAGCTTAGGGCTAGCGGGAGCAGATACGCAGTATTTT. Translated, it gives CASSLGLAGADTQYF.

J is TRBJ1-1 and V is TRBV5-4, with 8 bases that match TRBD1. Germline CDR1 SGHNT, CDR2 YYREEE (reference sequence). After removal of 5 bases from V and 3 bases from J, the junction contained 6 bases not matched to a gene. The CDR3 has 14 residues. The CDR3: CASRPGTGDTEAFF. The CDR3 DNA reads as TGTGCCAGCAGACCCGGGACAGGTGACACTGAAGCTTTCTTT.

This chain joins TRBV6-5 and TRBJ1-2, with D possibly TRBD1 on 5 matching bases. V gave up 6 bases and J gave up 2 bases, with 13 bases separating them. The CDR3 runs to 14 residues. Germline CDR1 and CDR2: MNHEY and SVGAGI. CDR3 sequence reads: CASRPPGLNYGYTF. The CDR3 nucleotides read TGTGCCAGCAGACCTCCGGGACTGAACTATGGCTACACCTTC.

The CDR3 region is CATSDPGQGFYNEQFF. The CDR3 DNA follows: TGTGCCACCAGTGATCCGGGACAGGGTTTCTACAATGAGCAGTTCTTC. The chain employs TRBV24-1 and TRBJ2-1; 9 nucleotides align to TRBD1. J gave up 3 bases and V 3 bases, and 5 bases lay outside the gene matches. The CDR3 consists of 16 residues. In germline, CDR1 is KGHDR, CDR2 SFDVKD.

The CDR3 nucleotides are TGTGCCAGCAGTTTCGGGACTTCGAGCTACGAGCAGTACTTC. Its translation is CASSFGTSSYEQYF. The chain recombines TRBV28 with TRBJ2-7; D perhaps matches TRBD2 (6 bases). V lost 3 bases, J lost 3 bases, and 12 bases lay in between. The V gene's germline CDR1 is MDHEN and CDR2 SYDVKM. The CDR3 is 14 residues long.

The genes are TRBV28 and TRBJ1-5; 9 bases are a match to TRBD1. Germline V gene lookup returns CDR1 MDHEN and CDR2 SYDVKM. The CDR3 has 14 residues. Trimming took 2 bases from V and 5 from J; bases not matched to a gene: 1. CDR3 amino acids: CASSLGQGHQPQHF. CDR3 DNA: TGTGCCAGCAGTTTAGGACAGGGGCATCAGCCCCAGCATTTT. Full variable domain (missing parts from reference TRBV28 and TRBJ1-5): DVKVTQSSRYLVKRTGEKVFLECVQDMDHENMFWYRQDPGLGLRLIYFSYDVKMKEKGDIPEGYSVSREKKERFSLILESASTNQTSMYLCASSLGQGHQPQHFGDGTRLSIL.

The chain carries TRBV2 and TRBJ2-1; TRBD2 matches at 11 bases. V lost 6 bases, J lost 1 base, and 5 bases stayed unmatched. CDR3 length: 16 amino acids. Germline V gene sequence: CDR1 SNHLY, CDR2 FYNNEI. Here the CDR3 reads CASRATSGGSYNEQFF. CDR3 DNA: TGTGCCAGCAGGGCCACTAGCGGGGGTTCCTACAATGAGCAGTTCTTC.